The clone carrying this TCR beta chain was recorded a few times. Its antigen is not identified. This entry comes from a study of cytomegalovirus exposure and HLA in healthy donors. General study results and limits: In a later analysis, specific HLA alleles were associated with over 15,000 TCR beta sequences at a 0.05 false discovery rate. The records held CMV serostatus as the only immune exposure information.

Primers included in the PCR were 60 Vbeta and 13 Jbeta primers. Authors' processing steps: A later analysis counted 80 million or so unique TCR beta chains, around 10 million shared. Clones were sequenced by immunoSEQ multiplex PCR, and TCRdb holds only the in-frame ones, with some missing. V and J calls and clone size follow that table, whereas D and trimming were derived from the DNA. The sample consists of about 200,000 clones, almost 80% of them appearing once. The CDR3 runs 14 residues. V dropped 6 bases and J dropped 5; count of bases not matched to a gene: 5. Germline loops: CDR1 MGHDK, CDR2 SYGVNS.

The sequencing sample was made of PBMCs. The chain combines TRBV25-1 with TRBJ2-1, with 9 bases identical to TRBD1. This TCR derives from a young man in good health and CMV-seronegative. CDR3 residues: CASRGTGKNNEQFF. In DNA form, the CDR3 reads TGTGCCAGCAGAGGGACAGGGAAAAACAATGAGCAGTTCTTC.